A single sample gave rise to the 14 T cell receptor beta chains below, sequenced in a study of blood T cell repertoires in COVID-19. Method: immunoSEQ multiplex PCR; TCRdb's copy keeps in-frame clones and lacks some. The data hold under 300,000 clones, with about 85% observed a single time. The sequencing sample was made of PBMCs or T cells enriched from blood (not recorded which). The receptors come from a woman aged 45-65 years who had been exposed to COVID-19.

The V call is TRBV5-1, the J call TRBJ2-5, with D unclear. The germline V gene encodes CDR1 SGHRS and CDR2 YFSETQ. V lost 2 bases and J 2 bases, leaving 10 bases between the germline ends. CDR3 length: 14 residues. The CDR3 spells CASSFNTVQETQYF. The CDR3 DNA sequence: TGCGCCAGCAGCTTCAACACAGTACAAGAGACCCAGTACTTC. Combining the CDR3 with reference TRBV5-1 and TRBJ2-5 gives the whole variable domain KAGVTQTPRYLIKTRGQQVTLSCSPISGHRSVSWYQQTPGQGLQFLFEYFSETQRNKGNFPGRFSGRQFSNSRSEMNVSTLELGDSALYLCASSFNTVQETQYFGPGTRLLVL.

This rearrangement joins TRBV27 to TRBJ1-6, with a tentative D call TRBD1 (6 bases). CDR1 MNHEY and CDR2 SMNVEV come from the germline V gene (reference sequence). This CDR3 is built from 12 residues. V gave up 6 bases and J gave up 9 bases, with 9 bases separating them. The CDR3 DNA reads TGTGCCAGCAGCGCAGGGGTTTCACCCCTCCACTTT. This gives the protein CASSAGVSPLHF.

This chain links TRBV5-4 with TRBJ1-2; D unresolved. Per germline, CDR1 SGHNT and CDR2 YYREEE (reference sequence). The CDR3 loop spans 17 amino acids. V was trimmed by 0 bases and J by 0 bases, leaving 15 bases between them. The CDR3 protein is CASSLDGGRLPNYGYTF. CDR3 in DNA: TGTGCCAGCAGCTTGGACGGCGGCAGACTACCTAACTATGGCTACACCTTC.

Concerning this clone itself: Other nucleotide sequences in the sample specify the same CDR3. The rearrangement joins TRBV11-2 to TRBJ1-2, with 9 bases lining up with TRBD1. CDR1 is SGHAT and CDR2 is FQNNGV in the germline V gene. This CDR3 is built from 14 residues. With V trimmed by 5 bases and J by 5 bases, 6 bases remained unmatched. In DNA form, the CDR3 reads TGTGCCAGCAGCGCGGACAGGGGATCTTATGGCTACACCTTC. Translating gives CASSADRGSYGYTF.

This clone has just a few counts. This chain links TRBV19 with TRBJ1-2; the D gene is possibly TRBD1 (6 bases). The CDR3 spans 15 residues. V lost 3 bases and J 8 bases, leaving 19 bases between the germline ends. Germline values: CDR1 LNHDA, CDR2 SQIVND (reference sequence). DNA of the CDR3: TGTGCCAGTAGTATCCGGAACAAGCCGAGGGGGGGCTACACCTTC. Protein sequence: CASSIRNKPRGGYTF. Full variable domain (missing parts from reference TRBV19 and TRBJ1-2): DGGITQSPKYLFRKEGQNVTLSCEQNLNHDAMYWYRQDPGQGLRLIYYSQIVNDFQKGDIAEGYSVSREKKESFPLTVTSAQKNPTAFYLCASSIRNKPRGGYTFGSGTRLTVV.

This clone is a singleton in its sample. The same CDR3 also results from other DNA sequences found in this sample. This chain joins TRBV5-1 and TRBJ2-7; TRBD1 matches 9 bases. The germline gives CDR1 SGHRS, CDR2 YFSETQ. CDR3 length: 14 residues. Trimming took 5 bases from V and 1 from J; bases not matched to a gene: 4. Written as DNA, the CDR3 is TGCGCCAGCAGTTCCGGGACAGGGTCCTACGAGCAGTACTTC. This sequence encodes CASSSGTGSYEQYF.

CDR3 sequence reads: CASSENSGAGELFF. In DNA form, the CDR3 reads TGTGCCAGCAGTGAGAACAGCGGGGCCGGGGAGCTGTTTTTT. The chain has TRBV2 and TRBJ2-2, with 7 bases that match TRBD2. The V gene end was trimmed by 3 bases and the J gene end by 6 bases; junction bases not matched to a gene: 4. This CDR3 region has 14 residues. Germline loops: CDR1 SNHLY, CDR2 FYNNEI.

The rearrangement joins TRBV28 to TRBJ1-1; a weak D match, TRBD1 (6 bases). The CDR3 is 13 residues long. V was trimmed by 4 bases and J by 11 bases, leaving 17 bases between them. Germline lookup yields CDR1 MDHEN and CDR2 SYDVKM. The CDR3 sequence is CASSSPGRDTAFF. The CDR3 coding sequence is TGTGCCAGCAGTTCACCAGGCAGGGACACGGCTTTCTTT.

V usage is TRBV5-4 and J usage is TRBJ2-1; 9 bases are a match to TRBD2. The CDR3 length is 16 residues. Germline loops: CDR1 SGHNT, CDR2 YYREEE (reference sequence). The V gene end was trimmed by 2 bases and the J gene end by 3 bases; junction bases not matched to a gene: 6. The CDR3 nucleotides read TGTGCCAGCAGCTTATTAGCGGGGGTAGGCTACAATGAGCAGTTCTTC. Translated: CASSLLAGVGYNEQFF.

CDR3 sequence reads: CASMPLREGNQPQHF. As DNA, the CDR3 is TGTGCCAGTATGCCGTTAAGGGAGGGAAATCAGCCCCAGCATTTT. The chain joins TRBV19 to TRBJ1-5; the D is unclear. V was pared by 7 bases and J by 4 bases, with 17 bases between. CDR1 and CDR2 from the germline V gene are LNHDA and SQIVND (reference sequence). The CDR3 spans 15 residues. Drawing the rest from reference TRBV19 and TRBJ1-5, the complete variable domain is DGGITQSPKYLFRKEGQNVTLSCEQNLNHDAMYWYRQDPGQGLRLIYYSQIVNDFQKGDIAEGYSVSREKKESFPLTVTSAQKNPTAFYLCASMPLREGNQPQHFGDGTRLSIL.

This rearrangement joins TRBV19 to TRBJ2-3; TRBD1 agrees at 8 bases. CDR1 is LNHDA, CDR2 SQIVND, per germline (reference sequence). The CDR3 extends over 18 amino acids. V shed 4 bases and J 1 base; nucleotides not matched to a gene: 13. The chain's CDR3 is CASSTTGAGTTRTDTQYF. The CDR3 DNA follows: TGTGCCAGTAGTACGACAGGGGCCGGGACCACACGCACAGATACGCAGTATTTT.

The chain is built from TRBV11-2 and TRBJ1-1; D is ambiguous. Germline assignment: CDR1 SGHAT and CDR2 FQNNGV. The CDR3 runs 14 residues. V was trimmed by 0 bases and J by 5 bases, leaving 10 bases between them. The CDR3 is CASSLERPKTEAFF. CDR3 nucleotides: TGTGCCAGCAGCTTAGAACGCCCTAAAACTGAAGCTTTCTTT.

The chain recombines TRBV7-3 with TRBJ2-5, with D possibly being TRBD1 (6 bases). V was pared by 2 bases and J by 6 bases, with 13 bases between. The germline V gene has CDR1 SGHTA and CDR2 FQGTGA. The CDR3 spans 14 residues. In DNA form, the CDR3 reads TGTGCCAGCAGCTTAGAGAACAGGGTGAAGACCCAGTACTTC. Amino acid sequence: CASSLENRVKTQYF.

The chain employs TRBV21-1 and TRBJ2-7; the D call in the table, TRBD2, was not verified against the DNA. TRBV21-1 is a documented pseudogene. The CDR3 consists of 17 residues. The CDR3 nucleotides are TGTGCCAGCAGCAAAGATCCAATAGCCGTAGGCCCCTACGAGCAGTACTTC. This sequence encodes CASSKDPIAVGPYEQYF.